This TCR beta chain was profiled in a study of identifying expanded T cells in peripheral blood. Notes on the study in general: Clone count variance between roughly 2-week samples rose with total template count. About 1.2 clones differed between technical replicates, versus approximately 17 and 20 over time.

Collection occurred without any documented infections or immune events in donors. CDR3 size: 13 residues. After removal of 8 bases from V and 4 bases from J, the junction contained 3 bases not matched to a gene. In germline, CDR1 is WNHNN, CDR2 SYGVQD (reference sequence). Using immunoSEQ multiplex PCR, the repertoire was profiled, and TCRdb retains in-frame clones only, with some absent. The repertoire includes 90,000 to 100,000 clones, 88% of them detected once, and approximately 4% sits in the top ten. To note about this clone: Antigen unknown.

Sequencing used blood. J is TRBJ2-2 and V is TRBV10-1, with TRBD1 matching 8 bases. The sequence was obtained from a person between 18 and 75 years old in good health. CDR3 in amino acids: CASQGAGTGELFF. The DNA for the CDR3 is TGCGCCAGCCAGGGGGCGGGCACCGGGGAGCTGTTTTTT.